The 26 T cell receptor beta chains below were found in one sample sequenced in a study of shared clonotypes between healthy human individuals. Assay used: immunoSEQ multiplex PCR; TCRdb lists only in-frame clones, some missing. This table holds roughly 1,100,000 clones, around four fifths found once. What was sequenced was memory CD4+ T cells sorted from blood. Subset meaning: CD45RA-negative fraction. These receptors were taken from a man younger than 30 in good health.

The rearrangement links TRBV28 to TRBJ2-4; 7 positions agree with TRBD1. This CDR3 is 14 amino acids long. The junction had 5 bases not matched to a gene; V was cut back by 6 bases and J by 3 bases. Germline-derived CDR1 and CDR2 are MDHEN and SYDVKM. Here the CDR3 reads CASSQGQRKNIQYF. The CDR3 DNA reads TGTGCCAGCAGCCAGGGACAGCGCAAAAACATTCAGTACTTC.

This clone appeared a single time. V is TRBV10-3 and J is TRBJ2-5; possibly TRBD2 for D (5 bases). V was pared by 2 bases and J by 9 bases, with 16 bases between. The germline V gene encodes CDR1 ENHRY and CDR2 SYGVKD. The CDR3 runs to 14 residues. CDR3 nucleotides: TGTGCCATCAGTGAGGGACTGGACGCGAGCCCCCAGTACTTC. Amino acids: CAISEGLDASPQYF.

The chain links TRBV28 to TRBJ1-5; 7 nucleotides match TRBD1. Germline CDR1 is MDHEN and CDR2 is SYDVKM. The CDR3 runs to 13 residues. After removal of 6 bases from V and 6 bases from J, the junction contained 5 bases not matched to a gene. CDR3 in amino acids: CASRSDRSQPQHF. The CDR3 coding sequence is TGTGCCAGCAGGTCGGACAGGTCTCAGCCCCAGCATTTT.

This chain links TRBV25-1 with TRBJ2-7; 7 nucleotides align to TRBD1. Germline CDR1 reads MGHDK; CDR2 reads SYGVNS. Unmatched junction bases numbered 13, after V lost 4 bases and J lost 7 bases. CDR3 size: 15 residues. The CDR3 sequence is CASSGYRNRGSEQYF. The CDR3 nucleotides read TGTGCCAGCAGTGGGTACAGGAACAGGGGTTCAGAGCAGTACTTC.

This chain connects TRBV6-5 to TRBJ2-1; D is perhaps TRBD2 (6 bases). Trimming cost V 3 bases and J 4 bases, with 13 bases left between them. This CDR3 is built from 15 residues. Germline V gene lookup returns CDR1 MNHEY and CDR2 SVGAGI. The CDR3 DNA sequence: TGTGCCAGCAGTTATGCTAGCGTCGGATACAATGAGCAGTTCTTC. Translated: CASSYASVGYNEQFF.

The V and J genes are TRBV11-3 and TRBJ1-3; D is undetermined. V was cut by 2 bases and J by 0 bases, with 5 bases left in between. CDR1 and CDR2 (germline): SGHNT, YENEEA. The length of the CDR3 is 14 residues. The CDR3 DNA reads TGTGCCAGCAGCTTATCGGCCTCTGGAAACACCATATATTTT. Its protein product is CASSLSASGNTIYF.

The CDR3 DNA is TGTGCCAGCAGTGAAGCGCCTGGGGTAGGAAACACCATATATTTT. This gives the protein CASSEAPGVGNTIYF. The V gene is TRBV6-1, the J gene TRBJ1-3, with D uncertain. V shed 0 bases and J shed 4 bases, with 10 bases lying between them. Germline CDR1 is MNHNS and CDR2 is SASEGT. The CDR3 has 15 amino acids.

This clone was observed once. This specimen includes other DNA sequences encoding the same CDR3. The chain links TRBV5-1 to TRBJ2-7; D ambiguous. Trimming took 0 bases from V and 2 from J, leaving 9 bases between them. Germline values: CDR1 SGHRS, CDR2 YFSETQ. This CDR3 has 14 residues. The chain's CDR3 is CASSLVAGAYEQYF. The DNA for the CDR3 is TGCGCCAGCAGCTTGGTTGCCGGCGCCTACGAGCAGTACTTC. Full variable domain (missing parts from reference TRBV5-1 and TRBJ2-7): KAGVTQTPRYLIKTRGQQVTLSCSPISGHRSVSWYQQTPGQGLQFLFEYFSETQRNKGNFPGRFSGRQFSNSRSEMNVSTLELGDSALYLCASSLVAGAYEQYFGPGTRLTVT.

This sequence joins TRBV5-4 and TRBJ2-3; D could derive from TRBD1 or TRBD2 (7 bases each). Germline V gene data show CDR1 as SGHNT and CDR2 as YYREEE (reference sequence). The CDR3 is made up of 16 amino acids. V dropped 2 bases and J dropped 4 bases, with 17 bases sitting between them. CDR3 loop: CASSFPQGGAADTQYF. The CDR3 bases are TGTGCCAGCAGCTTTCCCCAGGGGGGGGCCGCAGATACGCAGTATTTT.

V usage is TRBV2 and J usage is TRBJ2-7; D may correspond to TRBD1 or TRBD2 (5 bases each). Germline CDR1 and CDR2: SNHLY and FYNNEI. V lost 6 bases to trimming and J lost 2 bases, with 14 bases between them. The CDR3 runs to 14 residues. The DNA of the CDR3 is TGTGCCAGCAGATGGGACGGATCCGCCTACGAGCAGTACTTC. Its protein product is CASRWDGSAYEQYF.

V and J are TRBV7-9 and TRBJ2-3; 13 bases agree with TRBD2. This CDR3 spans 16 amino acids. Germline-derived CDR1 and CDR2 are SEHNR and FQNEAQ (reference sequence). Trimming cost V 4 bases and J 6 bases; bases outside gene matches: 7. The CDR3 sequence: CASSSTGTSGADTQYF. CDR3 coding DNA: TGTGCCAGCAGCTCGACCGGGACTAGCGGGGCCGATACGCAGTATTTT. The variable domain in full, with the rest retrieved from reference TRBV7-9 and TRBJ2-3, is DTGVSQNPRHKITKRGQNVTFRCDPISEHNRLYWYRQTLGQGPEFLTYFQNEAQLEKSRLLSDRFSAERPKGSFSTLEIQRTEQGDSAMYLCASSSTGTSGADTQYFGPGTRLTVL.

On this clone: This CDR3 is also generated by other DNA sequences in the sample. This CDR3 is CASSLQGGGYEQYF. CDR3 sequence (DNA): TGTGCCAGCAGCTTACAGGGAGGTGGTTACGAGCAGTACTTC. This chain uses TRBV5-6 with TRBJ2-7, with D perhaps matching TRBD1 or TRBD2 (6 bases each). CDR1 is SGHDT, CDR2 YYEEEE, per germline. The CDR3 has 14 residues. Trimming took 2 bases from V and 4 from J, leaving 13 bases between them.

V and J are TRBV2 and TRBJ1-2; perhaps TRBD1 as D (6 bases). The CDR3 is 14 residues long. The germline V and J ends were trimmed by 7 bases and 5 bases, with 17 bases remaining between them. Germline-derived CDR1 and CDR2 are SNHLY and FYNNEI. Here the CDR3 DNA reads TGTGCCAGCACGTTGGGCAGGGGCAAATATGGCTACACCTTC. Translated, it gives CASTLGRGKYGYTF.

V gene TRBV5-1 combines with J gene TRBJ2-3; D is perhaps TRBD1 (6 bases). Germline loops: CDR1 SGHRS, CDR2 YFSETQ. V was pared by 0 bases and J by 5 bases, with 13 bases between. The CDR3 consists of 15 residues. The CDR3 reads CASSLEGVPRDTQYF. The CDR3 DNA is TGCGCCAGCAGCTTGGAGGGGGTCCCCCGAGATACGCAGTATTTT.

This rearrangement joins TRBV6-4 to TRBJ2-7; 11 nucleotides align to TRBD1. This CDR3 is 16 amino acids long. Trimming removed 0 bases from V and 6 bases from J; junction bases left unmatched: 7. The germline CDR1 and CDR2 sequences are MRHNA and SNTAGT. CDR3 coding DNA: TGTGCCAGCAGTGACTCGACACCGGGACAGGGGGGCGAGCAGTACTTC. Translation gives CASSDSTPGQGGEQYF.

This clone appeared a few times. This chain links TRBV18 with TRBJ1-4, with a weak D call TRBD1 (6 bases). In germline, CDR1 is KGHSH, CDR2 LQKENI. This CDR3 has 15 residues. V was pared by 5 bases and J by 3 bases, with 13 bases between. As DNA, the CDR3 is TGTGCCAGCTCAGTTAAGACAGGAGCTAATGAAAAACTGTTTTTT. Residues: CASSVKTGANEKLFF.

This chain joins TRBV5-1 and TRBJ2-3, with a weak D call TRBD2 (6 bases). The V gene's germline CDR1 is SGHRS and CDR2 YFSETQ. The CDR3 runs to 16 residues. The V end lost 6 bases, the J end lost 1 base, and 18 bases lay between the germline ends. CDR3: CASNLYGGLGTDTQYF. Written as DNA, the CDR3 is TGCGCCAGCAACCTGTACGGGGGACTCGGCACAGATACGCAGTATTTT.

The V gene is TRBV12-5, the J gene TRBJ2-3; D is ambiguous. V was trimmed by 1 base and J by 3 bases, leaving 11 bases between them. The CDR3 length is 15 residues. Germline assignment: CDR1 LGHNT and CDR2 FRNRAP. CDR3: CASGLGDLRTDTQYF. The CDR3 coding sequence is TGTGCTAGTGGTTTGGGTGACCTGAGGACAGATACGCAGTATTTT. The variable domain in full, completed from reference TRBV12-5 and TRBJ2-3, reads DARVTQTPRHKVTEMGQEVTMRCQPILGHNTVFWYRQTMMQGLELLAYFRNRAPLDDSGMPKDRFSAEMPDATLATLKIQPSEPRDSAVYFCASGLGDLRTDTQYFGPGTRLTVL.

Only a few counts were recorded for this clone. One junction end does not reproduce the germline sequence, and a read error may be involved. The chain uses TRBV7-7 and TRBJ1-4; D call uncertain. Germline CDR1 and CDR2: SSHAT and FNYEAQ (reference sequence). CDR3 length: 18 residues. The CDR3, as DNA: TGTGCTAGCAGCCCCCCCGGCGGTATAACTGCAACTAATGAAAAACTGTTTTTT. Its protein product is CASSPPGGITATNEKLFF.

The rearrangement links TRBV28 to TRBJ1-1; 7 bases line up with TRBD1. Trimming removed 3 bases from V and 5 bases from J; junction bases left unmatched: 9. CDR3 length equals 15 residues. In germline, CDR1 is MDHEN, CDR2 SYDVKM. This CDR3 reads CASSFGDRAGTEAFF. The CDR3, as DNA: TGTGCCAGCAGTTTTGGAGACAGGGCTGGAACTGAAGCTTTCTTT. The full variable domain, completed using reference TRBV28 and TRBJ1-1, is DVKVTQSSRYLVKRTGEKVFLECVQDMDHENMFWYRQDPGLGLRLIYFSYDVKMKEKGDIPEGYSVSREKKERFSLILESASTNQTSMYLCASSFGDRAGTEAFFGQGTRLTVV.

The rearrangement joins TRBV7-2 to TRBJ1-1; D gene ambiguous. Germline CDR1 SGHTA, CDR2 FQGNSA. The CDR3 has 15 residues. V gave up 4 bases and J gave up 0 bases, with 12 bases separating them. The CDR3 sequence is CASSSGVGLNTEAFF. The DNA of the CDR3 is TGTGCCAGCAGCTCAGGTGTAGGACTGAACACTGAAGCTTTCTTT.

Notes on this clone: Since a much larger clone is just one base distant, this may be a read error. The CDR3 DNA sequence: TGTGCCAGCAGCCTGGACGGGCTCTCTGGAAACACCATATATTTT. It specifies CASSLDGLSGNTIYF. The genes are TRBV6-1 and TRBJ1-3; no clear D. Trimming removed 6 bases at V and 0 bases at J, with 12 bases between. Germline values: CDR1 MNHNS, CDR2 SASEGT. CDR3 length: 15 amino acids.

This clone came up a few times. CDR3 bases: TGCGCCAGCAGGGACAGACCTAATGAAAAACTGTTTTTT. It encodes CASRDRPNEKLFF. This chain connects TRBV5-1 to TRBJ1-4; the D gene is possibly TRBD1 (6 bases). Looked up from germline, CDR1 is SGHRS and CDR2 is YFSETQ. The CDR3 totals 13 residues. Trimming cost V 5 bases and J 3 bases, with 8 bases left between them.

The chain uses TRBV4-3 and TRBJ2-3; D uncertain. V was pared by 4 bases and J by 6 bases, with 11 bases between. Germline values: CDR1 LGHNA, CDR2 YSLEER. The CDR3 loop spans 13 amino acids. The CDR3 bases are TGCGCCAGCAGCCGCCGGTTGGGGGATACGCAGTATTTT. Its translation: CASSRRLGDTQYF.

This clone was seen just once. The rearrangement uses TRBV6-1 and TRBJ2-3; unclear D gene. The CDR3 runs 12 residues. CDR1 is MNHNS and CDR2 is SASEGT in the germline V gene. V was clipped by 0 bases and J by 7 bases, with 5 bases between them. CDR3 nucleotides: TGTGCCAGCAGTGAAGCGGGGAATACGCAGTATTTT. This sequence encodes CASSEAGNTQYF.

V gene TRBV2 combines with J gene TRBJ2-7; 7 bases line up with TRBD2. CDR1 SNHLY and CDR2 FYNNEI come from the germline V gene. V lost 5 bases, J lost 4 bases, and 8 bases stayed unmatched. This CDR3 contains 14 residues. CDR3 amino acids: CASSRQRDSYEQYF. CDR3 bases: TGTGCCAGCAGTCGCCAGCGGGATTCTTACGAGCAGTACTTC.